This entry is about one TCR beta chain. These data are taken from a study of cytomegalovirus exposure and HLA in healthy donors. Use of 60 Vbeta and 13 Jbeta primers characterized the PCR. Produced via immunoSEQ multiplex PCR; TCRdb's table is partial and in-frame only. This sample carries fewer than 150,000 clones, roughly 76% of them seen once, and the ten largest clones take more than 3%. Material for sequencing was PBMCs. The clonotype comes from a man aged 18 to 29 in good health and CMV-seronegative.

For the CDR3, the DNA is TGTGCCAGCAGGGACAGGGGGTCGATCTCTGGAAACACCATATATTTT. Protein: CASRDRGSISGNTIYF. This chain connects TRBV2 to TRBJ1-3; 10 bases line up with TRBD1. The CDR3 is made up of 16 amino acids. Germline loops: CDR1 SNHLY, CDR2 FYNNEI. The V and J ends lost 6 bases and 0 bases, in that order; junction bases with no gene match: 5.